The rows below give T cell receptor beta chains drawn from one sample of a study of siplizumab effects on memory and regulatory T cells. Sequenced by immunoSEQ multiplex PCR; TCRdb stores in-frame clones only, minus some. The repertoire holds roughly 56,000 clones, with 85% to 95% as singletons. The sample comprised CD8+ T cells sorted from blood. The receptor set was obtained from a human donor in good health. The CDR3 runs from the conserved cysteine through the conserved F or W. The order of the fields is J gene, clone size, CDR3 length, V gene, D gene, CDR3 protein, CDR3 DNA. D genes are given only for firm matches. Clone size is shown for a subset of rows, as once, few, many or a class of expanded clone.

>TRBJ2-5|-|17|TRBV29-1|TRBD2
CSVEDRTSGRAGETQYF
TGCAGCGTTGAAGATAGAACTAGCGGGAGGGCCGGGGAGACCCAGTACTTC
>TRBJ2-7|-|16|TRBV6-5|-
CASSYTGQGNSYEQYF
TGTGCCAGCAGTTACACGGGACAAGGGAATTCCTACGAGCAGTACTTC
>TRBJ2-3|-|15|TRBV7-3|-
CASSPGESSTDTQYF
TGTGCCAGCAGCCCAGGGGAGAGTAGCACAGATACGCAGTATTTT
>TRBJ1-2|-|16|TRBV7-3|-
CASSLSGTEANYGYTF
TGTGCCAGCAGCTTATCCGGGACCGAGGCTAACTATGGCTACACCTTC
>TRBJ2-3|-|15|TRBV5-1|TRBD2
CASSFHLAGADTQYF
TGCGCCAGCAGCTTCCATCTAGCGGGAGCCGATACGCAGTATTTT
>TRBJ2-1|-|15|TRBV6-5|TRBD2
CASSSGLAGDNEQFF
TGTGCCAGCAGTTCGGGACTAGCGGGAGACAATGAGCAGTTCTTC
>TRBJ2-7|once|11|TRBV20-1|-
CSASNSYEQYF
TGCAGTGCTTCCAACTCCTACGAGCAGTACTTC
>TRBJ2-7|-|13|TRBV29-1|-
CSVSGTASYEQYF
TGCAGCGTTTCGGGGACGGCCTCCTACGAGCAGTACTTC
>TRBJ1-2|-|14|TRBV6-1|-
CASSPRTANYGYTF
TGTGCCAGCAGTCCAAGGACAGCGAACTATGGCTACACCTTC
>TRBJ1-6|-|15|TRBV7-9|TRBD1
CASSPRDRDYSPLHF
TGTGCCAGCAGCCCTCGGGACAGGGACTATTCACCCCTCCACTTT
>TRBJ2-1|-|13|TRBV7-9|-
CASSSSGQQEQFF
TGTGCCAGCAGCTCAAGCGGACAGCAGGAGCAGTTCTTC
>TRBJ2-1|-|19|TRBV5-6|TRBD2
CASSAPGTSGSEGYNEQFF
TGTGCCAGCAGCGCACCTGGGACTAGCGGGAGTGAAGGCTACAATGAGCAGTTCTTC
>TRBJ2-7|few|15|TRBV27|-
CASSFSGTGYYEQYF
TGTGCCAGCAGTTTCAGCGGGACAGGATACTACGAGCAGTACTTC
>TRBJ2-1|-|14|TRBV29-1|TRBD2
CSVEGLAGVNEQFF
TGCAGCGTTGAAGGCCTAGCGGGAGTCAATGAGCAGTTCTTC
>TRBJ2-5|-|14|TRBV29-1|TRBD2
CSAGFAGGIETQYF
TGCAGCGCCGGGTTTGCGGGAGGTATCGAGACCCAGTACTTC
>TRBJ1-2|-|11|TRBV29-1|-
CSVATYYGYTF
TGCAGCGTTGCCACGTACTATGGCTACACCTTC
>TRBJ2-3|-|11|TRBV29-1|-
CSVEKEGTQYF
TGCAGCGTTGAAAAGGAGGGTACGCAGTATTTT
>TRBJ1-3|-|11|TRBV29-1|-
CSVEFGNTIYF
TGCAGCGTTGAATTTGGAAACACCATATATTTT
>TRBJ2-1|-|13|TRBV7-9|-
CASSLVEGHEQFF
TGTGCCAGCAGCTTAGTTGAGGGCCATGAGCAGTTCTTC
>TRBJ2-3|-|12|TRBV2|-
CASSDGTDTQYF
TGTGCCAGCAGTGACGGCACAGATACGCAGTATTTT
>TRBJ1-1|-|15|TRBV5-1|-
CASSLVAGANTEAFF
TGCGCCAGCAGCTTGGTAGCAGGAGCCAACACTGAAGCTTTCTTT
>TRBJ2-7|once|15|TRBV2|TRBD2
CASIQRGPSFYEQYF
TGTGCCAGCATTCAGCGGGGCCCGTCCTTCTACGAGCAGTACTTC
>TRBJ2-2|once|15|TRBV27|-
CASSFGGPNTGELFF
TGTGCCAGCAGTTTCGGGGGACCGAACACCGGGGAGCTGTTTTTT
>TRBJ2-7|-|14|TRBV9|-
CASSPPEGDYEQYF
TGTGCCAGCAGCCCCCCGGAGGGGGACTACGAGCAGTACTTC
>TRBJ2-3|-|15|TRBV9|TRBD2
CASSFSGLSTDTQYF
TGTGCCAGCAGCTTTAGCGGGCTTAGCACAGATACGCAGTATTTT
>TRBJ1-6|-|15|TRBV27|-
CASSFGDYYNSPLHF
TGTGCCAGCAGTTTTGGGGATTACTATAATTCACCCCTCCACTTT
>TRBJ2-6|-|17|TRBV28|TRBD2
CASSTGTSGSGANVLTF
TGTGCCAGCAGTACCGGGACTAGCGGCTCTGGGGCCAACGTCCTGACTTTC
>TRBJ2-7|-|14|TRBV27|TRBD1
CASSLDRGLYEQYF
TGTGCCAGCAGCCTGGACAGGGGACTCTACGAGCAGTACTTC
>TRBJ2-2|-|17|TRBV5-1|-
CASSLFRDTTNTGELFF
TGCGCCAGCAGCTTGTTCAGGGACACTACGAACACCGGGGAGCTGTTTTTT
>TRBJ1-2|-|14|TRBV7-9|-
CASSLGGGSYGYTF
TGTGCCAGCAGCTTAGGAGGGGGAAGCTATGGCTACACCTTC
>TRBJ2-2|-|15|TRBV2|TRBD2
CASSLSGSSIGELFF
TGTGCCAGCAGCCTCAGCGGGAGTAGTATCGGGGAGCTGTTTTTT
>TRBJ2-3|-|15|TRBV27|-
CASSFGGQGTDTQYF
TGTGCCAGCAGTTTTGGGGGACAAGGCACAGATACGCAGTATTTT
>TRBJ2-5|-|14|TRBV11-2|-
CASSAALFQETQYF
TGTGCCAGCAGCGCCGCTCTATTCCAAGAGACCCAGTACTTC
>TRBJ2-1|-|13|TRBV28|-
CASSPRGIDEQFF
TGTGCCAGCAGTCCCAGGGGAATCGATGAGCAGTTCTTC
>TRBJ1-5|-|12|TRBV25-1|-
CAAPRDDQPQHF
TGTGCCGCGCCCAGGGACGATCAGCCCCAGCATTTT
>TRBJ2-3|-|13|TRBV27|-
CASSSESWDTQYF
TGTGCCAGCAGTTCCGAATCTTGGGATACGCAGTATTTT
>TRBJ2-1|-|16|TRBV18|TRBD1
CASSSSPGTAYNEQFF
TGTGCCAGCTCATCCTCCCCCGGGACAGCCTACAATGAGCAGTTCTTC
>TRBJ2-2|once|15|TRBV15|TRBD2
CATSSPGGSTGELFF
TGTGCCACCAGCTCTCCGGGAGGGAGCACCGGGGAGCTGTTTTTT
>TRBJ2-2|-|18|TRBV7-9|TRBD2
CASSASRGTSVGTGELFF
TGTGCCAGCAGCGCCTCGAGAGGGACTAGCGTGGGCACCGGGGAGCTGTTTTTT
>TRBJ1-2|-|12|TRBV25-1|-
CASSDDPYGYTF
TGTGCCAGCAGTGATGACCCCTATGGCTACACCTTC
>TRBJ2-1|-|16|TRBV18|TRBD2
CASSPRGTSVPWEQFF
TGTGCCAGCTCACCACGTGGGACTAGCGTCCCGTGGGAGCAGTTCTTC
>TRBJ1-5|-|13|TRBV6-5|-
CASSLGGAQPQHF
TGTGCCAGCAGCCTCGGAGGGGCCCAGCCCCAGCATTTT
>TRBJ2-5|-|16|TRBV6-4|TRBD2
CASSEETSGGQETQYF
TGTGCCAGCAGTGAGGAGACTAGCGGGGGTCAAGAGACCCAGTACTTC
>TRBJ1-2|-|15|TRBV18|TRBD1
CASSPPGQGYYGYTF
TGTGCCAGCTCACCACCAGGACAGGGTTACTATGGCTACACCTTC